Below, 4 T cell receptor beta chains from the same sample are listed, as sequenced in a study of T-cell reconstitution after alpha-beta-depleted transplantation in children (dated by TCRdb to between 2015 and 2016). The treatment or condition label for this specimen denotes: allogeneic hematopoietic cell transplantation with graft depleted of TCRalphabeta T cells and CD19 B cells. Libraries were built with PCR. Reads for this sample came from an Illumina HiSeq 2500. Molecular barcoding was employed in the preparation of TCR libraries, with unique molecular identifiers being used to normalize TCRbeta repertoire quantification. The raw public data were reprocessed by TCRdb itself: fastp quality trimming at Q25, MiXCR clonotype calling, in-frame beta chains only. Each CDR3 protein appears once, grouped with its most common genes and DNA. The sample profile shows around 78,000 distinct CDR3 sequences; roughly 13% of them were found once. Roughly 30% of the sample rests with the top ten.

The source was PBMCs, mostly from graft donor cells, collected 180 days after TCRalphabeta/CD19-depleted stem cell transplant. The receptors derive from a male patient under 10 years old who had a stem cell transplant for acute lymphoblastic leukemia, so the T cells may come from the graft donor.

The V call is TRBV12-3 or TRBV12-4, the J call TRBJ2-1; no firm D call. The CDR3 is 11 amino acids. V shed 8 bases and J shed 5 bases, with 7 bases lying between them. CDR3 region: CASAGHNEQFF. The CDR3 bases are TGTGCCAGCGCTGGGCACAATGAGCAGTTCTTC.

This chain uses TRBV28 with TRBJ1-5, with D unclear. Looked up from germline, CDR1 is MDHEN and CDR2 is SYDVKM. Trimming cost V 5 bases and J 1 base, with 12 bases left between them. The CDR3 is made up of 15 amino acids. CDR3 sequence reads: CASSPLGKSNQPQHF. The CDR3 DNA follows: TGTGCCAGCAGTCCCCTAGGCAAAAGCAATCAGCCCCAGCATTTT.

This clonotype was detected only a few times. The V gene is TRBV28, the J gene TRBJ1-6; TRBD1 matches 10 bases. The CDR3 spans 12 residues. Germline assignment: CDR1 MDHEN and CDR2 SYDVKM. Trimming took 8 bases from V and 9 from J; bases not matched to a gene: 1. Here the CDR3 reads CASWTGGSPLHF. The CDR3, as DNA: TGTGCCAGCTGGACAGGGGGTTCACCCCTCCACTTT.

The rearrangement joins TRBV7-2 to TRBJ2-4; D is perhaps TRBD1 (5 bases). Between the trimmed V and J ends, which lost 1 base and 7 bases, there was a span of 17 bases. CDR3 length equals 16 residues. Per the germline V gene, CDR1 is SGHTA and CDR2 is FQGNSA. The CDR3 is CASSLVPRQGWNIQYF. CDR3 in DNA: TGTGCCAGCAGCTTAGTCCCCCGCCAGGGCTGGAACATTCAGTACTTC.